A single sample is the source of the 28 T cell receptor beta chains below, sequenced in a study of response to subunit inactivated influenza vaccine. TCRdb processed the RT-PCR reads anew with MiXCR; each CDR3 protein has one entry. Here the sample spans roughly 570,000 distinct CDR3 sequences, over 10% being singletons. Specimen: PBMCs from blood, collected more than 35 days after vaccination. These receptors came from a man in his fifties who received an inactivated influenza vaccine.

This clonotype came up a few times. This chain joins TRBV7-2 and TRBJ2-5; D might be TRBD2 (6 bases). The germline gives CDR1 SGHTA, CDR2 FQGNSA. V dropped 4 bases and J dropped 5 bases, with 20 bases sitting between them. This CDR3 has 16 residues. CDR3 nucleotides: TGTGCCAGCAGCTCTTCTCAGACTAGGGCGGGGGAGACCCAGTACTTC. Protein: CASSSSQTRAGETQYF.

The chain joins TRBV10-3 to TRBJ2-1; D gene unclear. CDR1 and CDR2 from the germline V gene are ENHRY and SYGVKD. There are 12 residues in the CDR3. Between the trimmed V and J ends, which lost 2 bases and 8 bases, there was a span of 7 bases. The chain's CDR3 is CAISERVDEQFF. The DNA for the CDR3 is TGTGCCATCAGTGAGCGCGTCGATGAGCAGTTCTTC.

The V and J genes are TRBV7-2 and TRBJ2-7; possible D gene TRBD1, 5 bases. CDR1 is SGHTA and CDR2 is FQGNSA in the germline V gene. The germline V and J ends were trimmed by 1 base and 4 bases, with 11 bases remaining between them. The CDR3 length is 14 residues. In DNA, the CDR3 is TGTGCCAGCAGCTTAGTTAGGGGCAGGTACGAGCAGTACTTC. Protein: CASSLVRGRYEQYF.

The chain uses TRBV10-3 and TRBJ2-2; D ambiguous. The germline V gene encodes CDR1 ENHRY and CDR2 SYGVKD. CDR3 length: 14 amino acids. Deletions cut 0 bases from V and 6 bases from J, with 8 bases between. The DNA for the CDR3 is TGTGCCATCAGTGAGTCCGGACGGGCCGGGGAGCTGTTTTTT. It translates to CAISESGRAGELFF.

This clonotype was detected a few times. This chain joins TRBV7-2 and TRBJ2-5, with 7 bases aligning to TRBD2. This CDR3 contains 13 residues. Trimming took 5 bases from V and 5 from J; bases not matched to a gene: 5. From germline, CDR1 is SGHTA and CDR2 FQGNSA. CDR3 nucleotides: TGTGCCAGCAGCCGAGCGGGGTGGGAGACCCAGTACTTC. It encodes CASSRAGWETQYF.

J is TRBJ2-3 and V is TRBV4-2; TRBD2 is a possible D gene (6 bases). This CDR3 comprises 16 residues. Looked up from germline, CDR1 is LGHNA and CDR2 is YNFKEQ. Trimming removed 0 bases at V and 1 base at J, with 11 bases between. The CDR3 spells CASSQDEAGGTDTQYF. The CDR3 DNA sequence: TGTGCCAGCAGCCAAGATGAAGCGGGCGGCACAGATACGCAGTATTTT.

This clonotype was counted between two and nine times. This chain links TRBV2 with TRBJ1-6, with a possible D match to TRBD1 (5 bases). Germline assignment: CDR1 SNHLY and CDR2 FYNNEI. The CDR3 has 15 amino acids. V lost 4 bases and J lost 12, with 19 bases in between. This CDR3 reads CASSVWEGQGIPLHF. The CDR3 DNA follows: TGTGCCAGCAGTGTGTGGGAGGGGCAGGGCATACCCCTCCACTTT.

This clonotype has a count of ten or more. The chain is built from TRBV28 and TRBJ2-7; D gene uncertain. Germline CDR1 MDHEN, CDR2 SYDVKM. With 3 bases removed from V and 0 bases from J, the gap between germline ends came to 9 bases. The CDR3 length is 14 residues. In nucleotides, the CDR3 is TGTGCCAGCAGTTTCGGTGGTGACTCCTACGAGCAGTACTTC. This gives the protein CASSFGGDSYEQYF. Full variable domain (outside the CDR3, taken from reference TRBV28 and TRBJ2-7): DVKVTQSSRYLVKRTGEKVFLECVQDMDHENMFWYRQDPGLGLRLIYFSYDVKMKEKGDIPEGYSVSREKKERFSLILESASTNQTSMYLCASSFGGDSYEQYFGPGTRLTVT.

This clonotype was recorded many times. The J gene is TRBJ2-1, the V gene TRBV12-3 or TRBV12-4; 10 bases match TRBD1. The CDR3 contains 11 residues. Unmatched junction bases numbered 4, after V lost 6 bases and J lost 14 bases. The CDR3 DNA follows: TGTGCCAGCAGCTTTGGGACAGGGGAGTTCTTC. Protein: CASSFGTGEFF.

The V call is TRBV7-2, the J call TRBJ1-2, with 8 bases identical to TRBD1. The length of the CDR3 is 14 residues. Germline V gene sequence: CDR1 SGHTA, CDR2 FQGNSA. Trimming took 5 bases from V and 5 from J; bases not matched to a gene: 7. CDR3 coding DNA: TGTGCCAGCAGCCTGCAGGGGGCGCGGTATGGCTACACCTTC. Amino acids: CASSLQGARYGYTF.

Of note for this clonotype: Germline and junction disagree at one end, which may indicate a read error. This chain uses TRBV14 with TRBJ2-1, with 14 nucleotides matching TRBD2. The CDR3 length is 17 residues. Per the germline V gene, CDR1 is SGHDN and CDR2 is FVKESK. As DNA, the CDR3 is TGTGCCAGCAGCCGCCTGACTAGCGGGAGGGCCTATAATGAGCAGTTCTTC. Its translation: CASSRLTSGRAYNEQFF. The whole variable domain, filled in from reference TRBV14 and TRBJ2-1, reads EAGVTQFPSHSVIEKGQTVTLRCDPISGHDNLYWYRRVMGKEIKFLLHFVKESKQDESGMPNNRFLAERTGGTYSTLKVQPAELEDSGVYFCASSRLTSGRAYNEQFFGPGTRLTVL.

This clonotype was seen only a few times. The rearrangement joins TRBV7-8 to TRBJ2-7, with 8 nucleotides matching TRBD2. The junction had 6 bases not matched to a gene; V was cut back by 5 bases and J by 0 bases. The CDR3 consists of 15 residues. Germline-derived CDR1 and CDR2 are SGHVS and FQNEAQ. CDR3 sequence (DNA): TGTGCCAGCAGCCCGCGGGGGGCCTACTCCTACGAGCAGTACTTC. Residues: CASSPRGAYSYEQYF. The entire variable domain, with the rest obtained from reference TRBV7-8 and TRBJ2-7, is as follows: GAGVSQSPRYKVAKRGQDVALRCDPISGHVSLFWYQQALGQGPEFLTYFQNEAQLDKSGLPSDRFFAERPEGSVSTLKIQRTQQEDSAVYLCASSPRGAYSYEQYFGPGTRLTVT.

As DNA, the CDR3 is TGTGCCAGCAGCGGGACTAGCAGGGAGCTGTTTTTT. It yields the protein CASSGTSRELFF. The chain links TRBV7-3 to TRBJ2-2, with TRBD2 matching 9 bases. Germline V gives CDR1 SGHTA, CDR2 FQGTGA. This CDR3 spans 12 amino acids. The V gene end was trimmed by 5 bases and the J gene end by 9 bases; junction bases not matched to a gene: 1.

This clonotype was counted only a few times. This chain uses TRBV2 with TRBJ2-7; the match to TRBD2 covers 9 bases. J was trimmed by 4 bases and V by 6 bases; bases with no gene match: 7. CDR1 SNHLY and CDR2 FYNNEI come from the germline V gene. This CDR3 is built from 14 residues. The CDR3 is CASRRRLAEYEQYF. The DNA for the CDR3 is TGTGCCAGCAGGAGACGACTAGCGGAATACGAGCAGTACTTC.

The CDR3 coding sequence is TGTGCCAGCAGCTCAGACAGAGATGGCTACACCTTC. This codes for CASSSDRDGYTF. This rearrangement joins TRBV7-2 to TRBJ1-2, with D perhaps matching TRBD1 (5 bases). Germline V lookup: CDR1 SGHTA, CDR2 FQGNSA. Trimming pared 4 bases from V and 6 bases from J, leaving 9 bases between. The CDR3 sequence is 12 residues long.

This clonotype came up a few times. The chain links TRBV7-2 to TRBJ2-1; D remains unclear. The CDR3 covers 14 residues. The germline V gene encodes CDR1 SGHTA and CDR2 FQGNSA. V lost 5 bases and J 4 bases, leaving 12 bases between the germline ends. CDR3 region: CASSTGRLYNEQFF. The CDR3 DNA is TGTGCCAGCAGCACCGGACGGCTTTACAATGAGCAGTTCTTC.

This clonotype was picked up a small number of times. The CDR3 here is CASSWGPSETQYF. CDR3 nucleotide sequence: TGTGCCAGCAGCTGGGGACCGAGCGAGACCCAGTACTTC. This chain links TRBV7-2 with TRBJ2-5; D is perhaps TRBD1 or TRBD2 (5 bases each). This CDR3 has 13 amino acids. Trimming removed 4 bases from V and 5 bases from J, with 11 bases in between. Germline CDR1 is SGHTA and CDR2 is FQGNSA.

This clonotype has just a few counts. The chain recombines TRBV11-2 with TRBJ1-2; 7 nucleotides match TRBD1. This CDR3 spans 15 amino acids. The V segment lost 0 bases and the J segment 5 bases; nucleotides outside the gene matches: 6. Germline V CDR1 and CDR2: SGHAT, FQNNGV. The CDR3 loop reads CASSLDMGTAYGYTF. CDR3 bases: TGTGCCAGCAGCTTAGATATGGGGACAGCGTATGGCTACACCTTC.

The CDR3 nucleotides are TGTGCCAGCAGCCAAGCTACAGCAACCTACAATGAGCAGTTCTTC. It yields the protein CASSQATATYNEQFF. The gene calls are TRBV3-1 and TRBJ2-1; D is unclear. This CDR3 comprises 15 residues. Germline-derived CDR1 and CDR2 are LGHDT and YNNKEL (reference sequence). V dropped 1 base and J dropped 2 bases, with 9 bases sitting between them.

The table lists this clonotype with a few counts. The V gene is TRBV20-1, the J gene TRBJ2-2; D is ambiguous. The CDR3 spans 13 residues. Germline V gives CDR1 DFQATT, CDR2 SNEGSKA (reference sequence). Trimming cost V 2 bases and J 2 bases, with 6 bases left between them. The CDR3 loop reads CSARKGNTGELFF. The CDR3 nucleotides read TGCAGTGCTAGAAAGGGTAACACCGGGGAGCTGTTTTTT.

The genes are TRBV6-5 and TRBJ2-5; possible D gene TRBD1, 6 bases. There are 14 residues in the CDR3. In germline, CDR1 is MNHEY, CDR2 SVGAGI. V dropped 4 bases and J dropped 5 bases, with 14 bases sitting between them. CDR3 residues: CASSSETGQETQYF. The CDR3 DNA follows: TGTGCCAGCAGTTCCGAAACAGGGCAGGAGACCCAGTACTTC.

The chain uses TRBV2 and TRBJ2-7; D gene uncertain. V gave up 8 bases and J gave up 0 bases, with 11 bases separating them. There are 13 residues in the CDR3. Germline V CDR1 and CDR2: SNHLY, FYNNEI. The CDR3 nucleotides are TGTGCCAGCGATCCATCCCGCTCCTACGAGCAGTACTTC. It translates to CASDPSRSYEQYF.

V and J are TRBV10-3 and TRBJ2-7; the match to TRBD1 covers 7 bases. CDR1 is ENHRY, CDR2 SYGVKD, per germline. The J segment lost 1 base and the V segment lost 5 bases, leaving 5 bases of the junction unmatched. CDR3 size: 14 residues. The CDR3 DNA sequence: TGTGCCATCAGTTACAGGGGAAAATCCTACGAGCAGTACTTC. Translation: CAISYRGKSYEQYF.

The chain's CDR3 is CASSQDPGKPEAFF. The CDR3 nucleotides are TGCGCCAGCAGCCAAGATCCGGGGAAACCTGAAGCTTTCTTT. The chain recombines TRBV4-3 with TRBJ1-1; D gene ambiguous. Germline V lookup: CDR1 LGHNA, CDR2 YSLEER. This CDR3 has 14 residues. V lost 0 bases, J lost 6 bases, and 11 bases lay in between.

This chain uses TRBV7-8 with TRBJ2-7; 8 bases are a match to TRBD1. Germline assignment: CDR1 SGHVS and CDR2 FQNEAQ. This CDR3 is 14 amino acids long. The trim removed 5 bases at V and 7 bases at J, leaving 10 bases unmatched. CDR3 residues: CASSHGQGVGEQYF. CDR3 nucleotide sequence: TGTGCCAGCAGCCACGGACAGGGAGTGGGGGAGCAGTACTTC.

The rearrangement joins TRBV5-1 to TRBJ1-2; D perhaps matches TRBD1 (6 bases). Germline V gene data show CDR1 as SGHRS and CDR2 as YFSETQ. CDR3 size: 17 residues. Trimming took off 0 bases at V and 3 bases at J, with 18 bases between the two ends. The CDR3: CASSLEIGGARDYGYTF. The CDR3 nucleotides read TGCGCCAGCAGCTTGGAGATTGGGGGGGCGCGGGACTATGGCTACACCTTC.

The V gene is TRBV7-9, the J gene TRBJ1-5, with D possibly being TRBD1 (6 bases). The germline V and J ends were trimmed by 8 bases and 0 bases, with 17 bases remaining between them. The length of the CDR3 is 16 residues. The germline V gene encodes CDR1 SEHNR and CDR2 FQNEAQ (reference sequence). CDR3 protein: CASSGGALYSNQPQHF. CDR3 DNA sequence: TGTGCCAGCTCGGGGGGGGCTCTCTATAGCAATCAGCCCCAGCATTTT. The full variable domain, in which reference TRBV7-9 and TRBJ1-5 provide the parts outside the CDR3, is DTGVSQNPRHKITKRGQNVTFRCDPISEHNRLYWYRQTLGQGPEFLTYFQNEAQLEKSRLLSDRFSAERPKGSFSTLEIQRTEQGDSAMYLCASSGGALYSNQPQHFGDGTRLSIL.

CDR3 sequence (DNA): TGTGCCACCAGCAGAGCCTCCCTAGGATCGGAGACCCAGTACTTC. Its translation is CATSRASLGSETQYF. The chain couples TRBV15 to TRBJ2-5; D gene uncertain. The CDR3 spans 15 residues. The germline gives CDR1 LNHNV, CDR2 YYDKDF (reference sequence). Trimming cost V 1 base and J 5 bases, with 14 bases left between them.